These 24 T cell receptor beta chains were all obtained from the same sample, sequenced in a study of blood T cell repertoires in COVID-19. The method was immunoSEQ multiplex PCR; TCRdb's version includes in-frame clones alone and lacks a portion of them. The profile shows approximately 190,000 clones, approximately 84% of them singletons. The sequenced sample was peripheral blood. These receptors all come from a woman aged 70-85 years with active or convalescent COVID-19.

This chain joins TRBV5-1 and TRBJ1-1, with D tentatively TRBD1 (5 bases). The CDR3 is 14 amino acids. Trimming took off 4 bases at V and 0 bases at J, with 10 bases between the two ends. Germline CDR1 and CDR2: SGHRS and YFSETQ. CDR3 sequence: CASSAPGVNTEAFF. The CDR3 region has the DNA TGCGCCAGCAGCGCCCCGGGGGTGAACACTGAAGCTTTCTTT.

V and J are TRBV6-5 and TRBJ2-1; 11 positions match TRBD2. CDR3 size: 14 residues. Germline V CDR1 and CDR2: MNHEY, SVGAGI. J gave up 9 bases and V 10 bases, and 11 bases lay outside the gene matches. The CDR3 coding sequence is TGTGCCACCTCGAATAGCGGGAGGGACACTGAGCAGTTCTTC. This codes for CATSNSGRDTEQFF.

This clone showed up just a few times. The rearrangement links TRBV28 to TRBJ2-3; 11 bases are shared with TRBD1. V was pared by 5 bases and J by 3 bases, with 10 bases of the junction left unmatched. Germline V gene lookup returns CDR1 MDHEN and CDR2 SYDVKM. This CDR3 has 17 residues. The CDR3: CASSPLLGDRGTDTQYF. The CDR3 DNA reads as TGTGCCAGCAGTCCCCTGTTAGGGGACAGGGGGACAGATACGCAGTATTTT.

J is TRBJ2-3 and V is TRBV5-1; 7 nucleotides line up with TRBD2. Germline trimming cut 2 bases from V and 4 bases from J; bases unmatched to any gene: 4. The CDR3 covers 14 residues. Germline V gene lookup returns CDR1 SGHRS and CDR2 YFSETQ. CDR3 DNA: TGCGCCAGCAGCTTAGCGGGACCCCCAGATACGCAGTATTTT. It is translated as CASSLAGPPDTQYF. The whole variable domain, filled in from reference TRBV5-1 and TRBJ2-3, reads KAGVTQTPRYLIKTRGQQVTLSCSPISGHRSVSWYQQTPGQGLQFLFEYFSETQRNKGNFPGRFSGRQFSNSRSEMNVSTLELGDSALYLCASSLAGPPDTQYFGPGTRLTVL.

V is TRBV5-4 and J is TRBJ2-2, with 10 positions matching TRBD2. J gave up 4 bases and V 2 bases, and 2 bases lay outside the gene matches. CDR3 size: 15 residues. CDR1 SGHNT and CDR2 YYREEE come from the germline V gene (reference sequence). The CDR3 nucleotides are TGTGCCAGCAGCTTATTAGCGGGAGGCACCGGGGAGCTGTTTTTT. As protein: CASSLLAGGTGELFF.

V is TRBV5-1 and J is TRBJ2-5; D unresolved. With 0 bases removed from V and 2 bases from J, the gap between germline ends came to 8 bases. Looked up from germline, CDR1 is SGHRS and CDR2 is YFSETQ. CDR3 size: 14 residues. This CDR3 reads CASSLANSQETQYF. The CDR3 DNA reads as TGCGCCAGCAGCTTGGCCAACAGTCAAGAGACCCAGTACTTC.

In this sample, this clone turned up a few times. This sequence joins TRBV7-3 and TRBJ2-2, with 10 bases matching TRBD2. J lost 1 base, V lost 5 bases, and 7 bases had no gene match. Germline-derived CDR1 and CDR2 are SGHTA and FQGTGA. CDR3 length: 17 residues. CDR3 in DNA: TGTGCCAGCAGCCATATCGGACTAGCGGAGAACACCGGGGAGCTGTTTTTT. Its translation is CASSHIGLAENTGELFF.

The gene calls are TRBV27 and TRBJ2-3, with D possibly TRBD2 on 5 matching bases. The CDR3 runs to 15 residues. Trimming pared 2 bases from V and 1 base from J, leaving 10 bases between. Per germline, CDR1 MNHEY and CDR2 SMNVEV (reference sequence). This chain's CDR3 is CASSLRVGGTDTQYF. The DNA for the CDR3 is TGTGCCAGCAGTTTAAGGGTGGGAGGCACAGATACGCAGTATTTT.

The sample holds one count of this clone. The chain employs TRBV7-3 and TRBJ2-1, with 13 bases fitting TRBD2. This CDR3 has 17 residues. Germline lookup yields CDR1 SGHTA and CDR2 FQGTGA. With 2 bases clipped from V and 7 bases from J, the junction kept 8 bases outside the gene matches. The CDR3 protein is CASSLRSGTSGNNEQFF. CDR3 DNA sequence: TGTGCCAGCAGCTTACGGTCTGGGACTAGCGGGAATAATGAGCAGTTCTTC.

The rearrangement links TRBV7-9 to TRBJ2-2; 7 bases map to TRBD2. This CDR3 is 16 amino acids long. From germline, CDR1 is SEHNR and CDR2 FQNEAQ (reference sequence). J lost 1 base, V lost 0 bases, and 2 bases had no gene match. This CDR3 reads CASSLASGGNTGELFF. CDR3 sequence (DNA): TGTGCCAGCAGCTTAGCGTCGGGGGGGAACACCGGGGAGCTGTTTTTT.

This chain joins TRBV5-1 and TRBJ2-1, with 8 bases aligning to TRBD2. CDR1 is SGHRS, CDR2 YFSETQ, per germline. The CDR3 extends over 14 amino acids. V lost 6 bases, J lost 4 bases, and 6 bases stayed unmatched. For the CDR3, the DNA is TGCGCCAGCAACAAAGCGGGAGAGTACAATGAGCAGTTCTTC. It encodes CASNKAGEYNEQFF. The full variable domain, its missing parts supplied by reference TRBV5-1 and TRBJ2-1, is KAGVTQTPRYLIKTRGQQVTLSCSPISGHRSVSWYQQTPGQGLQFLFEYFSETQRNKGNFPGRFSGRQFSNSRSEMNVSTLELGDSALYLCASNKAGEYNEQFFGPGTRLTVL.

CDR3 nucleotides: TGTGCCAGCATCCAAAGGGGGGGAGCTGGAAACACCATATATTTT. It is translated as CASIQRGGAGNTIYF. The gene calls are TRBV13 and TRBJ1-3, with D perhaps TRBD1 (6 bases). The CDR3 contains 15 residues. The germline V and J ends were trimmed by 7 bases and 2 bases, with 15 bases remaining between them. Germline V gives CDR1 PRHDT, CDR2 FYEKMQ (reference sequence).

This rearrangement joins TRBV30 to TRBJ1-1; D not certain. Per germline, CDR1 GTSNPN and CDR2 SVGIG (reference sequence). The V end lost 0 bases, the J end lost 1 base, and 12 bases lay between the germline ends. CDR3 length equals 15 residues. CDR3 coding DNA: TGTGCCTGGAGTGTACTCGGGGTCGCGAACACTGAAGCTTTCTTT. Its translation: CAWSVLGVANTEAFF.

V is TRBV5-1 and J is TRBJ2-7; 8 bases are shared with TRBD1. CDR1 and CDR2 (germline): SGHRS, YFSETQ. This CDR3 is built from 14 residues. With 1 base clipped from V and 4 bases from J, the junction kept 4 bases outside the gene matches. The CDR3 protein is CASSLRTGLYEQYF. In DNA, the CDR3 is TGCGCCAGCAGCTTGAGGACAGGGTTATACGAGCAGTACTTC.

There are a few counts of this clone. CDR3 residues: CASSYLRGRNYGYTF. CDR3 nucleotides: TGTGCCAGCAGTTACTTAAGGGGCCGGAACTATGGCTACACCTTC. This sequence joins TRBV6-5 and TRBJ1-2; a weak D match, TRBD1 (5 bases). Deletions cut 1 base from V and 2 bases from J, with 11 bases between. This CDR3 spans 15 amino acids. The germline V gene has CDR1 MNHEY and CDR2 SVGAGI.

V gene TRBV5-6 combines with J gene TRBJ2-3; 7 bases are a match to TRBD1. V lost 1 base, J lost 3 bases, and 11 bases stayed unmatched. This CDR3 spans 17 amino acids. From germline, CDR1 is SGHDT and CDR2 YYEEEE. The CDR3 spells CASSLKPAGTVTDTQYF. The DNA of the CDR3 is TGTGCCAGCAGCTTGAAACCCGCCGGGACAGTTACAGATACGCAGTATTTT.

The chain carries TRBV4-1 and TRBJ1-5; no clear D gene. V was shortened by 5 bases and J by 0 bases, with 17 bases between the two germline ends. Germline values: CDR1 MGHRA, CDR2 YSYEKL. This CDR3 has 17 residues. The CDR3 DNA reads TGCGCCAGCAGCTTAGAAGTACCCCTTGTTAGCAATCAGCCCCAGCATTTT. This sequence encodes CASSLEVPLVSNQPQHF.

The chain carries TRBV5-1 and TRBJ2-2, with D possibly being TRBD1 (5 bases). The CDR3 loop spans 14 amino acids. V shed 4 bases and J shed 4 bases, with 11 bases lying between them. Looked up from germline, CDR1 is SGHRS and CDR2 is YFSETQ. The CDR3 loop reads CASSLLRATGELFF. The CDR3 coding sequence is TGCGCCAGCAGCCTTCTCAGGGCCACCGGGGAGCTGTTTTTT.

A remark on this clone: A junction boundary mismatches the germline segment, possibly from a read error. The V and J genes are TRBV20-1 and TRBJ2-5; TRBD1 agrees at 8 bases. CDR1 is DFQATT and CDR2 is SNEGSKA in the germline V gene (reference sequence). The CDR3 loop spans 13 amino acids. CDR3 loop: CSASQQGGEAQYF. For the CDR3, the DNA is TGCAGTGCAAGTCAACAGGGGGGAGAGGCCCAGTACTTC.

This clone was seen more than once but under ten times. The rearrangement links TRBV2 to TRBJ2-1; D call uncertain. The CDR3 loop spans 14 amino acids. Germline assignment: CDR1 SNHLY and CDR2 FYNNEI. The V end lost 4 bases, the J end lost 9 bases, and 16 bases lay between the germline ends. The CDR3 loop reads CASSVGLRGAEQFF. CDR3 sequence (DNA): TGTGCCAGCAGTGTCGGTTTGCGAGGTGCTGAGCAGTTCTTC.

This chain connects TRBV6-6 to TRBJ1-1, with 7 bases identical to TRBD1. The CDR3 is made up of 15 amino acids. Germline trimming cut 6 bases from V and 0 bases from J; bases unmatched to any gene: 7. CDR1 and CDR2 (germline): MNHNY, SVGAGI (reference sequence). Here the CDR3 reads CASSLFGQVNTEAFF. The CDR3 DNA is TGTGCCAGCAGCCTCTTTGGACAGGTGAACACTGAAGCTTTCTTT.

This clone has more than one count but fewer than ten. The gene calls are TRBV2 and TRBJ2-2, with 8 bases identical to TRBD2. The J segment lost 7 bases and the V segment lost 9 bases, leaving 13 bases of the junction unmatched. Germline CDR1 reads SNHLY; CDR2 reads FYNNEI. The CDR3 is made up of 15 amino acids. CDR3 sequence: CASNRDGRALGELFF. The CDR3 DNA reads TGTGCCAGTAATCGGGACGGGAGGGCCCTCGGGGAGCTGTTTTTT. Supplemented by reference TRBV2 and TRBJ2-2, the full variable domain reads EPEVTQTPSHQVTQMGQEVILRCVPISNHLYFYWYRQILGQKVEFLVSFYNNEISEKSEIFDDQFSVERPDGSNFTLKIRSTKLEDSAMYFCASNRDGRALGELFFGEGSRLTVL.

The chain recombines TRBV7-9 with TRBJ1-4; tentatively, D is TRBD1 (6 bases). The germline V gene encodes CDR1 SEHNR and CDR2 FQNEAQ (reference sequence). Deletions cut 8 bases from V and 3 bases from J, with 10 bases between. The length of the CDR3 is 13 residues. In nucleotides, the CDR3 is TGTGCCAGCCCGGGGGGGCCTAATGAAAAACTGTTTTTT. This gives the protein CASPGGPNEKLFF.

This chain connects TRBV2 to TRBJ2-1; unclear D gene. Trimming removed 6 bases at V and 2 bases at J, with 14 bases between. The germline V gene has CDR1 SNHLY and CDR2 FYNNEI. This CDR3 spans 15 amino acids. CDR3 in amino acids: CASRNTVLAYNEQFF. Written as DNA, the CDR3 is TGTGCCAGCAGGAACACCGTCCTGGCCTACAATGAGCAGTTCTTC.